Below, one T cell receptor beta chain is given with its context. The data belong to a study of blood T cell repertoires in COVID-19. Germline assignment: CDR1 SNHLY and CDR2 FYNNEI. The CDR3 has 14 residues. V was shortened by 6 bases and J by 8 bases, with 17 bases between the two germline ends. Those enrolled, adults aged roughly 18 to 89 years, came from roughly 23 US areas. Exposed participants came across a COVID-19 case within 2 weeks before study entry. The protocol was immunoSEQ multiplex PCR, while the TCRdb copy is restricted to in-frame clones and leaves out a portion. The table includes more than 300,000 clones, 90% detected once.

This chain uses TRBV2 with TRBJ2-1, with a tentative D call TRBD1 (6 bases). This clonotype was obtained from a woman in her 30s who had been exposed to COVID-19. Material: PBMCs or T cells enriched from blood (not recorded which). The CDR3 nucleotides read TGTGCCAGCAGAGGAAGACAGGTACGCGATGAGCAGTTCTTC. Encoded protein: CASRGRQVRDEQFF.